This T cell receptor (beta chain) was obtained from a study of PD-1 blockade in classical Hodgkin lymphoma. As to time point: cycle 4 day 1 (C4D1), after more than five weeks of nivolumab. Each patient experienced a relapse that followed autologous stem cell transplantation, and brentuximab vedotin exposure varied. After thawing, PBMCs were subjected to magnetic negative selection to isolate CD8+ T cells. This table comes from immunoSEQ multiplex PCR, and its TCRdb copy is limited to in-frame clones, with some not included. The sample records under 9,000 clones, 82% being singletons. CDR1 SNHLY and CDR2 FYNNEI come from the germline V gene. This CDR3 comprises 14 residues. V was trimmed by 1 base and J by 0 bases, leaving 7 bases between them.

V is TRBV2 and J is TRBJ2-7, with D hard to call. The clonotype originates from a human donor with classical Hodgkin lymphoma. Sequenced material: CD8+ T cells from blood, taken before the fourth cycle of nivolumab. This chain's CDR3 is CASSEVGSSYEQYF. Here the CDR3 DNA reads TGTGCCAGCAGTGAAGTTGGCTCCTCCTACGAGCAGTACTTC.